This passage covers 15 T cell receptor beta chains from one sample sequenced in a study of blood T cell repertoires in COVID-19. The table came from immunoSEQ multiplex PCR; TCRdb's copy has only in-frame clones and leaves some out. The sample holds about 140,000 clones, over 60% seen once. The sequenced sample consisted of peripheral blood. The receptors were sampled from a woman aged 80 or over with active or convalescent COVID-19.

V and J are TRBV10-3 and TRBJ1-6; 9 positions agree with TRBD1. Trimming at V came to 9 bases and at J to 9 bases, leaving 9 bases not matched to a gene. The CDR3 has 14 amino acids. Germline V CDR1 and CDR2: ENHRY, SYGVKD. CDR3 in amino acids: CAIKPGQGVSPLHF. Here the CDR3 DNA reads TGTGCCATAAAGCCGGGACAGGGCGTTTCACCCCTCCACTTT.

The chain is built from TRBV6-5 and TRBJ1-5; no firm D call. V was pared by 5 bases and J by 1 base, with 12 bases between. The CDR3 spans 15 residues. The germline V gene encodes CDR1 MNHEY and CDR2 SVGAGI. The CDR3 DNA is TGTGCCAGCAGTAGAGAGAACCTGAGCAATCAGCCCCAGCATTTT. Translating it yields CASSRENLSNQPQHF.

This clone was recorded a few times. The chain uses TRBV12-3 or TRBV12-4 and TRBJ1-1, with 7 bases aligning to TRBD1. Trimming at V came to 6 bases and at J to 5 bases, leaving 3 bases not matched to a gene. The CDR3 runs to 12 residues. The CDR3 coding sequence is TGTGCCAGCAGCAACAGGGGAACTGAAGCTTTCTTT. This gives the protein CASSNRGTEAFF.

In its sample, this clone was seen once. The genes are TRBV18 and TRBJ1-2; a weak D match, TRBD1 (6 bases). From germline, CDR1 is KGHSH and CDR2 LQKENI. The V end lost 3 bases, the J end lost 2 bases, and 10 bases lay between the germline ends. This CDR3 has 14 residues. CDR3 sequence (DNA): TGTGCCAGCTCACCTCAGGGGAAAAACTATGGCTACACCTTC. Protein: CASSPQGKNYGYTF. Using reference TRBV18 and TRBJ1-2 for the parts outside the CDR3, the full variable domain is NAGVMQNPRHLVRRRGQEARLRCSPMKGHSHVYWYRQLPEEGLKFMVYLQKENIIDESGMPKERFSAEFPKEGPSILRIQQVVRGDSAAYFCASSPQGKNYGYTFGSGTRLTVV.

Here the CDR3 DNA reads TGTGCCAGCAGCGGGCGACAGGGCCTGGGCACCGGGGAGCTGTTTTTT. This codes for CASSGRQGLGTGELFF. This chain uses TRBV7-8 with TRBJ2-2; 7 bases map to TRBD1. CDR1 and CDR2 from the germline V gene are SGHVS and FQNEAQ. V trimming: 5 bases; J trimming: 4 bases; junction bases outside the gene matches: 10. The CDR3 spans 16 residues.

Concerning this clone itself: Other DNA sequences of this sample code for an identical CDR3. The J gene is TRBJ1-4, the V gene TRBV29-1, with 9 bases fitting TRBD1. This CDR3 region has 13 residues. Germline V gives CDR1 SQVTM, CDR2 ANQGSEA. V lost 4 bases to trimming and J lost 8 bases; unmatched junction nucleotides: 5. CDR3 residues: CSVVGQGGEKLFF. The CDR3 DNA is TGCAGCGTTGTGGGACAGGGAGGGGAAAAACTGTTTTTT.

The chain carries TRBV7-6 and TRBJ1-1; D is perhaps TRBD1 (5 bases). Germline-derived CDR1 and CDR2 are SGHVS and FNYEAQ. The V gene lost 5 bases and the J gene lost 4 bases, with 11 bases spanning the gap. This CDR3 has 13 residues. In DNA form, the CDR3 reads TGTGCCAGCAGCACCCAGGGAGGCACTGAAGCTTTCTTT. Residues: CASSTQGGTEAFF.

V usage is TRBV5-6 and J usage is TRBJ1-1, with D perhaps matching TRBD1 (5 bases). V lost 4 bases to trimming and J lost 2 bases, with 24 bases between them. The germline gives CDR1 SGHDT, CDR2 YYEEEE. The CDR3 loop spans 18 amino acids. CDR3 sequence: CASSLQTFRGSGNTEAFF. The CDR3 DNA follows: TGTGCCAGCAGCCTCCAAACGTTTCGGGGGTCAGGAAACACTGAAGCTTTCTTT.

This chain links TRBV28 with TRBJ1-4; D remains unclear. CDR1 is MDHEN and CDR2 is SYDVKM in the germline V gene. V was cut by 10 bases and J by 3 bases, with 15 bases left in between. This CDR3 contains 14 residues. The DNA of the CDR3 is TGTGCCACTCTAAAATCGTCCGCTAATGAAAAACTGTTTTTT. Its translation is CATLKSSANEKLFF.

Only a few counts were recorded for this clone. The V and J genes are TRBV2 and TRBJ1-4; 9 bases are shared with TRBD1. Germline values: CDR1 SNHLY, CDR2 FYNNEI. This CDR3 has 13 amino acids. V gave up 6 bases and J gave up 8 bases; unmatched junction bases: 4. The CDR3 region is CASSAGTGEKLFF. For the CDR3, the DNA is TGTGCCAGCAGCGCCGGGACAGGGGAAAAACTGTTTTTT.

The chain couples TRBV7-6 to TRBJ2-3, with 10 positions matching TRBD2. V shed 2 bases and J 5 bases; nucleotides not matched to a gene: 7. Germline loops: CDR1 SGHVS, CDR2 FNYEAQ. This CDR3 contains 16 residues. The CDR3 loop is CASSLSSGGAKDTQYF. The CDR3 coding sequence is TGTGCCAGCAGCTTATCCAGCGGGGGGGCAAAAGATACGCAGTATTTT.

This chain connects TRBV19 to TRBJ1-3; D ambiguous. V was shortened by 6 bases and J by 4 bases, with 16 bases between the two germline ends. CDR1 is LNHDA and CDR2 is SQIVND in the germline V gene (reference sequence). The CDR3 loop spans 15 amino acids. CDR3 in DNA: TGTGCCAGTAGCCCCGGCGGTTCTAACGGAAACACCATATATTTT. Translating gives CASSPGGSNGNTIYF.

This chain links TRBV5-6 with TRBJ2-3; D may be TRBD1 (5 bases). Per germline, CDR1 SGHDT and CDR2 YYEEEE. The CDR3 runs to 16 residues. The germline V and J ends were trimmed by 2 bases and 1 base, with 14 bases remaining between them. Here the CDR3 reads CASSFRTHVGTDTQYF. CDR3 DNA sequence: TGTGCCAGCAGCTTTAGGACACACGTAGGCACAGATACGCAGTATTTT.

V gene TRBV2 combines with J gene TRBJ1-2; 11 bases line up with TRBD1. CDR3 length: 16 amino acids. V dropped 2 bases and J dropped 7; count of bases not matched to a gene: 9. Germline CDR1 reads SNHLY; CDR2 reads FYNNEI. In nucleotides, the CDR3 is TGTGCCAGCAGTGAAACGGGACAGGGGGAACTTCTTGGCTACACCTTC. It translates to CASSETGQGELLGYTF. The complete variable domain, with remaining parts taken from reference TRBV2 and TRBJ1-2, reads EPEVTQTPSHQVTQMGQEVILRCVPISNHLYFYWYRQILGQKVEFLVSFYNNEISEKSEIFDDQFSVERPDGSNFTLKIRSTKLEDSAMYFCASSETGQGELLGYTFGSGTRLTVV.

This clone was seen just once. The CDR3, as DNA: TGTGCCAGCAGCAATCCGGACAGGTACCAAGAGACCCAGTACTTC. It codes for CASSNPDRYQETQYF. This sequence joins TRBV5-4 and TRBJ2-5; the match to TRBD1 covers 7 bases. From germline, CDR1 is SGHNT and CDR2 YYREEE (reference sequence). This CDR3 comprises 15 residues. Trimming removed 4 bases from V and 0 bases from J; junction bases left unmatched: 6.